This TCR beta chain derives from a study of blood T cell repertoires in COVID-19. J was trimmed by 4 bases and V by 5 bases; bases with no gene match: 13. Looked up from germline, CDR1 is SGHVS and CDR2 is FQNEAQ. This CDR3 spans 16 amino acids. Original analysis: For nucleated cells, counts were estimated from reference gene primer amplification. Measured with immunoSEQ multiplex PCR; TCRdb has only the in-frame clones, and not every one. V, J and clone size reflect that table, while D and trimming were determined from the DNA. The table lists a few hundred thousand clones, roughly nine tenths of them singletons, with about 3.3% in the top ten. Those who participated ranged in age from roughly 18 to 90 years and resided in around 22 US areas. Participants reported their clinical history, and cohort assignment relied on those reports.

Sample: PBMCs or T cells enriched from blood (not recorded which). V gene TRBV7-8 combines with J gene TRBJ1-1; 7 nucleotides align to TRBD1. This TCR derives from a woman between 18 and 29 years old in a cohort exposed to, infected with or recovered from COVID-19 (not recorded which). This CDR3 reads CASSPWGDRSSTEAFF. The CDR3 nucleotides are TGTGCCAGCAGCCCATGGGGGGACAGATCCTCCACTGAAGCTTTCTTT. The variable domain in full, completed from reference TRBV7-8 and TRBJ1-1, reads GAGVSQSPRYKVAKRGQDVALRCDPISGHVSLFWYQQALGQGPEFLTYFQNEAQLDKSGLPSDRFFAERPEGSVSTLKIQRTQQEDSAVYLCASSPWGDRSSTEAFFGQGTRLTVV.